This T cell receptor beta chain was sequenced during a study of cytomegalovirus exposure and HLA in healthy donors. V lost 4 bases to trimming and J lost 9 bases, with 15 bases between them. Germline-derived CDR1 and CDR2 are SGHTA and FQGNSA. The CDR3 length is 13 residues. Vbeta (60) and Jbeta (13) primers were used in the PCR. Only in-frame clones appear in the TCRdb table, and some are missing; sequencing was by immunoSEQ multiplex PCR. Seen here are roughly 180,000 clones, about three quarters observed once, and the top ten hold more than 12%. Study outcomes and limitations: A list of 164 TCR beta chains associated with cytomegalovirus was given. Later genetic work tied a missense DCLRE1C variant to beta-chain V and J trimming. Likely technical artifact: a cluster of highly shared sequence variants.

Comments on this clone: The antigen is unknown.

This clonotype was sampled from a man between 45 and 60 years old in good health and CMV-seropositive. Sample: PBMCs. The chain joins TRBV7-2 to TRBJ1-2; D gene ambiguous. The CDR3 nucleotides are TGTGCCAGCAGCTACCGGCCCCCGGGGAGCTACACCTTC. Translation: CASSYRPPGSYTF.